One and the same sample provided the 10 T cell receptor beta chains below, sequenced in a study of T cell repertoires in cytomegalovirus infection. TCRdb re-analysed the reads in MiXCR, keeping a single row per CDR3 protein. In the table there are about 490,000 distinct CDR3 sequences, around 27% of which are singletons. Specimen: PBMCs. The receptor set was obtained from a human donor in good health (CMV status not recorded). Some clones in this sample may be carry-over from other donors' samples.

Only a few counts were recorded for this clonotype. This sequence joins TRBV7-9 and TRBJ2-3; D may be TRBD1 or TRBD2 (5 bases each). The germline CDR1 and CDR2 sequences are SEHNR and FQNEAQ (reference sequence). V lost 1 base, J lost 4 bases, and 12 bases lay in between. This CDR3 has 15 residues. The CDR3 DNA follows: TGTGCCAGCAGCTTAGGGGGGAGTTCTTCAGATACGCAGTATTTT. The encoded protein is CASSLGGSSSDTQYF.

In this sample, this clonotype turned up a few times. J is TRBJ1-5 and V is TRBV27, with D possibly being TRBD1 (6 bases). Trimming pared 6 bases from V and 6 bases from J, leaving 12 bases between. The CDR3 contains 13 residues. The germline V gene encodes CDR1 MNHEY and CDR2 SMNVEV (reference sequence). The DNA for the CDR3 is TGTGCCAGCAGCCAAATAGGGGGTCAGCCCCAGCATTTT. Translating gives CASSQIGGQPQHF.

This clonotype was counted at least ten times. This chain links TRBV7-2 with TRBJ2-3, with TRBD1 matching 8 bases. The CDR3 loop spans 16 amino acids. The germline V gene has CDR1 SGHTA and CDR2 FQGNSA. V shed 2 bases and J 6 bases; nucleotides not matched to a gene: 10. Written as DNA, the CDR3 is TGTGCCAGCAGCTTAAGCGAGGCCAGGGGGCAGGATACGCAGTATTTT. Translating gives CASSLSEARGQDTQYF.

The chain links TRBV7-2 to TRBJ2-1, with TRBD2 matching 9 bases. V shed 2 bases and J 3 bases; nucleotides not matched to a gene: 5. This CDR3 comprises 16 residues. Per germline, CDR1 SGHTA and CDR2 FQGNSA. The CDR3 coding sequence is TGTGCCAGCAGCTTATCCGCGGGAGGGCGCTACAATGAGCAGTTCTTC. It translates to CASSLSAGGRYNEQFF.

This clonotype has a count of ten or more. The V gene is TRBV6-1, the J gene TRBJ1-2; no firm D call. Germline lookup yields CDR1 MNHNS and CDR2 SASEGT. The CDR3 contains 15 residues. The germline V and J ends were trimmed by 1 base and 0 bases, with 9 bases remaining between them. CDR3: CASSEVPRTNYGYTF. DNA of the CDR3: TGTGCCAGCAGTGAAGTTCCAAGAACTAACTATGGCTACACCTTC.

J is TRBJ2-2 and V is TRBV2; D remains unclear. The CDR3 runs to 14 residues. Germline V gives CDR1 SNHLY, CDR2 FYNNEI. Trimming took off 6 bases at V and 3 bases at J, with 11 bases between the two ends. The CDR3 is CASRAAPYTGELFF. The CDR3, as DNA: TGTGCCAGCAGGGCAGCGCCATACACCGGGGAGCTGTTTTTT.

This clonotype was detected ten times or more. This sequence joins TRBV7-2 and TRBJ2-6; 12 bases are shared with TRBD2. Per the germline V gene, CDR1 is SGHTA and CDR2 is FQGNSA. The V gene end was trimmed by 1 base and the J gene end by 2 bases; junction bases not matched to a gene: 6. The CDR3 has 19 amino acids. The CDR3 loop is CASSLERLAGGPGANVLTF. The CDR3 region has the DNA TGTGCCAGCAGCTTAGAACGGCTAGCGGGAGGGCCTGGGGCCAACGTCCTGACTTTC.

V usage is TRBV11-1 and J usage is TRBJ2-1; 8 nucleotides line up with TRBD2. V shed 4 bases and J 10 bases; nucleotides not matched to a gene: 9. Germline CDR1 is SGHAT and CDR2 is FQDESV (reference sequence). The CDR3 is made up of 14 amino acids. The CDR3 reads CASSYRRLAGEQFF. The CDR3 region has the DNA TGTGCCAGCAGCTACAGACGCCTAGCGGGCGAGCAGTTCTTC. The whole variable domain, filled in from reference TRBV11-1 and TRBJ2-1, reads EAEVAQSPRYKITEKSQAVAFWCDPISGHATLYWYRQILGQGPELLVQFQDESVVDDSQLPKDRFSAERLKGVDSTLKIQPAELGDSAMYLCASSYRRLAGEQFFGPGTRLTVL.

This chain links TRBV5-1 with TRBJ2-3, with 8 bases aligning to TRBD2. Germline V gene data show CDR1 as SGHRS and CDR2 as YFSETQ. After removal of 3 bases from V and 5 bases from J, the junction contained 5 bases not matched to a gene. This CDR3 region has 14 residues. DNA for the CDR3: TGCGCCAGCAGCTCAGCGGGAGAGGGAGATACGCAGTATTTT. Amino acids: CASSSAGEGDTQYF.

The rearrangement uses TRBV6-2 or TRBV6-3 and TRBJ2-5; weak D call: TRBD1 (6 bases). V shed 6 bases and J shed 2 bases, with 16 bases lying between them. This CDR3 region has 15 residues. Germline values: CDR1 MNHEY, CDR2 SVGEGT. In DNA, the CDR3 is TGTGCCAGCAGCTCCGACTTTACAGGGCAAGAGACCCAGTACTTC. The encoded protein is CASSSDFTGQETQYF.